The clone carrying this T cell receptor beta chain was detected only once. Its antigen is still unknown. This sample is drawn from a study of a mutant IDH1 vaccine in newly diagnosed glioma. Assay: immunoSEQ multiplex PCR; the TCRdb copy retains only in-frame clones and omits some. The sample has roughly 10,000 clones, more than 70% seen once. Time point specified: week 23, last vaccination. A 20-mer mutant IDH1 peptide at 300 ug was injected subcutaneously with topical imiquimod. The sequencing here drew on PBMCs, taken from a glioma patient whose treatment included an IDH1 peptide vaccine. The TCR comes from a woman in her forties with glioma. Some clones in this sample may be carry-over from other donors' samples.

The CDR3 region has the DNA TGTGCCAGTTCGGGACTAGCGGGAGAGACCCAGTACTTC. Translated, it gives CASSGLAGETQYF. The V call is TRBV27, the J call TRBJ2-5, with TRBD2 identical over 12 bases. The V segment lost 9 bases and the J segment 4 bases; nucleotides outside the gene matches: 3. CDR3 size: 13 residues. Germline CDR1 is MNHEY and CDR2 is SMNVEV (reference sequence).